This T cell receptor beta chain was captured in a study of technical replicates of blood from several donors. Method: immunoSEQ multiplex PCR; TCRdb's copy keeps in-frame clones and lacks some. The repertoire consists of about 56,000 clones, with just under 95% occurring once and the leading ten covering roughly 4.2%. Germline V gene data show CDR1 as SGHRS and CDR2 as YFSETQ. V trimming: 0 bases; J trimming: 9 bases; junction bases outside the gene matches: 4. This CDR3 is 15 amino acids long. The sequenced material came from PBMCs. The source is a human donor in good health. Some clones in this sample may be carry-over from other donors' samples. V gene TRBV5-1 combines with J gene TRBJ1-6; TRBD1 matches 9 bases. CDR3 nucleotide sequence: TGCGCCAGCAGCTTGGGTGACAGGGGGTTTTCACCCCTCCACTTT. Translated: CASSLGDRGFSPLHF.